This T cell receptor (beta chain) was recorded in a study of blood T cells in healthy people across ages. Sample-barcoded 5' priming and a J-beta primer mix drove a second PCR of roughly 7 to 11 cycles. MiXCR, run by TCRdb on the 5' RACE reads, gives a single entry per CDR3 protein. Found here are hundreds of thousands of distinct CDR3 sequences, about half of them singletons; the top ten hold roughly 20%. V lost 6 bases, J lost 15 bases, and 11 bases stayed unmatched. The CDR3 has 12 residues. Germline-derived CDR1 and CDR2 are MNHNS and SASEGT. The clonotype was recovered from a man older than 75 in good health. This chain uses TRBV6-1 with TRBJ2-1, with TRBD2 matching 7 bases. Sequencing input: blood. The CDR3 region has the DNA TGTGCCAGCAGCTCTGGACTAGTTATGCGGTTCTTC. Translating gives CASSSGLVMRFF.